Following are 18 T cell receptor beta chains from one sample sequenced in a study of identical twins. MiXCR, applied by TCRdb to the 5' RACE reads, yields one record per CDR3 protein. This table has 450,000 to 650,000 distinct CDR3 sequences, 13% to 15% appearing once. The same data also contributed to another study, on yellow fever vaccine responses in identical twins.

Sample: CD4+ T cells sorted from blood. All receptors come from a woman under 30 in good health.

This clonotype has more than one count but fewer than ten. J is TRBJ1-5 and V is TRBV12-5; TRBD1 aligns across 10 bases. Germline CDR1 is LGHNT and CDR2 is FRNRAP. The ends lost 1 base at V and 5 bases at J; junction bases unmatched: 5. This CDR3 has 16 amino acids. As DNA, the CDR3 is TGTGCTAGTGGTTTGGGGAGCGGGACAGGGGATCAGCCCCAGCATTTT. Translating gives CASGLGSGTGDQPQHF.

This clonotype has a handful of counts. The chain combines TRBV10-3 with TRBJ2-3, with TRBD2 matching 8 bases. V shed 3 bases, J shed 5 bases, and the junction held 10 bases outside the gene matches. The V gene's germline CDR1 is ENHRY and CDR2 SYGVKD. The CDR3 totals 16 residues. CDR3 amino acids: CAISDFEAGGVDTQYF. The CDR3 nucleotides read TGTGCCATCAGTGACTTTGAGGCGGGGGGCGTAGATACGCAGTATTTT.

The chain combines TRBV12-3 or TRBV12-4 with TRBJ2-1; the match to TRBD2 covers 8 bases. The V gene end was trimmed by 7 bases and the J gene end by 7 bases; junction bases not matched to a gene: 12. The CDR3 loop spans 15 amino acids. CDR3 nucleotide sequence: TGTGCCAGCACCCGGAATTCAGCGGGAGTTAATGAGCAGTTCTTC. This translates into CASTRNSAGVNEQFF.

In its sample, this clonotype was seen many times. The rearrangement joins TRBV12-3 or TRBV12-4 to TRBJ2-1, with D perhaps being TRBD1 or TRBD2 (8 bases each). The CDR3 covers 16 residues. Trimming left V 7 bases short and J 7 bases short, with 23 bases between. The CDR3 region is CASTDSGTGLENEQFF. The CDR3 DNA sequence: TGTGCCAGCACCGATAGCGGGACAGGCCTCGAAAATGAGCAGTTCTTC.

The CDR3 reads CASSQVSGEQYV. The CDR3 DNA follows: TGTGCCAGCAGCCAAGTGTCTGGCGAGCAGTACGTC. The chain recombines TRBV3-1 with TRBJ2-7; the D is unclear. Germline-derived CDR1 and CDR2 are LGHDT and YNNKEL (reference sequence). CDR3 length: 12 amino acids. V was trimmed by 1 base and J by 6 bases, leaving 7 bases between them.

In this sample, this clonotype turned up a few times. The rearrangement links TRBV2 to TRBJ2-5, with D possibly being TRBD2 (6 bases). Germline lookup yields CDR1 SNHLY and CDR2 FYNNEI. Trimming removed 5 bases from V and 3 bases from J, with 16 bases in between. CDR3 size: 15 residues. The CDR3 DNA follows: TGTGCCAGCAGTCCCAGTAGCGGACCAGAAGAGACCCAGTACTTC. Its translation: CASSPSSGPEETQYF.

The table lists this clonotype with many counts. Here the CDR3 reads CASSSTGVFNEKLFF. The CDR3 coding sequence is TGTGCCAGCAGTTCCACAGGGGTTTTTAATGAAAAACTGTTTTTT. The V and J genes are TRBV12-3 or TRBV12-4 and TRBJ1-4; TRBD1 aligns across 7 bases. J lost 4 bases, V lost 4 bases, and 6 bases had no gene match. The CDR3 has 15 residues.

The gene calls are TRBV18 and TRBJ2-7; tentatively, D is TRBD1 (5 bases). Trimming took off 2 bases at V and 3 bases at J, with 8 bases between the two ends. Germline assignment: CDR1 KGHSH and CDR2 LQKENI. The CDR3 extends over 13 amino acids. CDR3 nucleotide sequence: TGTGCCAGCTCACCAGCTAGGGGCTACGAGCAGTACGTC. Translation gives CASSPARGYEQYV.

The gene calls are TRBV5-1 and TRBJ2-1; maybe TRBD1 (6 bases). V was shortened by 0 bases and J by 8 bases, with 15 bases between the two germline ends. This CDR3 is 15 amino acids long. The germline V gene encodes CDR1 SGHRS and CDR2 YFSETQ. The CDR3 here is CASSLVGGRIHEQFF. The CDR3, as DNA: TGCGCCAGCAGCTTGGTTGGGGGCCGGATCCATGAGCAGTTCTTC.

This clonotype was seen more than once but under ten times. V is TRBV12-3 or TRBV12-4 and J is TRBJ2-3, with 8 nucleotides matching TRBD2. V dropped 6 bases and J dropped 5; count of bases not matched to a gene: 19. This CDR3 spans 18 amino acids. The CDR3 loop reads CASSPNAPRGAVGDTQYF. The CDR3 DNA reads as TGTGCCAGCAGCCCCAACGCCCCGCGGGGGGCGGTTGGAGATACGCAGTATTTT.

The rearrangement links TRBV28 to TRBJ2-1; possible D gene TRBD2, 7 bases. The V gene lost 5 bases and the J gene lost 4 bases, with 18 bases spanning the gap. CDR1 is MDHEN, CDR2 SYDVKM, per germline. This CDR3 is 16 amino acids long. Here the CDR3 reads CASSGGGSGLYNEQFF. CDR3 in DNA: TGTGCCAGCAGTGGGGGGGGCAGCGGATTGTACAATGAGCAGTTCTTC.

The chain links TRBV15 to TRBJ2-1; 7 bases line up with TRBD2. V dropped 5 bases and J dropped 0; count of bases not matched to a gene: 16. Looked up from germline, CDR1 is LNHNV and CDR2 is YYDKDF (reference sequence). The CDR3 totals 19 residues. The CDR3 spells CATSAPRTSPTGSYNEQFF. The CDR3 coding sequence is TGTGCCACCAGCGCCCCCCGGACTAGTCCAACGGGCTCCTACAATGAGCAGTTCTTC.

This clonotype has ten or more counts. The DNA for the CDR3 is TGTGCCAGCAGCGGGACAGGGCCAAATCAGCCCCAGCATTTT. Its protein product is CASSGTGPNQPQHF. The chain recombines TRBV12-3 or TRBV12-4 with TRBJ1-5; 9 bases agree with TRBD1. This CDR3 is 14 amino acids long. The ends lost 6 bases at V and 4 bases at J; junction bases unmatched: 4.

This clonotype was seen more than once but under ten times. The rearrangement links TRBV10-1 to TRBJ2-5; possibly TRBD2 for D (5 bases). Germline values: CDR1 WNHNN, CDR2 SYGVQD (reference sequence). V lost 2 bases to trimming and J lost 0 bases, with 16 bases between them. This CDR3 is built from 17 residues. DNA of the CDR3: TGCGCCAGCAGTGAGGGTCGCAGCGGACTGTACCAAGAGACCCAGTACTTC. This codes for CASSEGRSGLYQETQYF.

This clonotype was recorded a few times. The V and J genes are TRBV5-1 and TRBJ1-1, with D hard to call. Germline V lookup: CDR1 SGHRS, CDR2 YFSETQ. CDR3 size: 14 residues. V shed 4 bases and J shed 1 base, with 11 bases lying between them. The CDR3 is CASSVVRENTEAFF. CDR3 DNA: TGCGCCAGCAGCGTGGTAAGGGAGAACACTGAAGCTTTCTTT.

The chain joins TRBV6-1 to TRBJ1-6, with D uncertain. In germline, CDR1 is MNHNS, CDR2 SASEGT. V was clipped by 6 bases and J by 7 bases, with 13 bases between them. The CDR3 length is 14 residues. The CDR3 is CASSSRTGNSPLHF. CDR3 in DNA: TGTGCCAGCAGCAGTAGGACTGGCAATTCACCCCTCCACTTT.

This clonotype was counted a single time. The rearrangement links TRBV12-3 or TRBV12-4 to TRBJ2-1; 9 bases map to TRBD2. The CDR3 totals 15 residues. J was trimmed by 13 bases and V by 7 bases; bases with no gene match: 17. CDR3 region: CASTPRSGRDIEQFF. CDR3 in DNA: TGTGCCAGCACCCCTCGTAGCGGGAGAGACATAGAACAGTTCTTC.

This clonotype was picked up one time. The chain joins TRBV2 to TRBJ2-1; unclear D gene. Germline values: CDR1 SNHLY, CDR2 FYNNEI. This CDR3 has 13 amino acids. V was shortened by 2 bases and J by 3 bases, with 5 bases between the two germline ends. CDR3 sequence reads: CASSELNYNEQFF. The CDR3 DNA reads TGTGCCAGCAGTGAATTGAACTACAATGAGCAGTTCTTC.